What follows are 13 T cell receptor beta chains derived from one specimen sequenced in a study of T cells in Graves' hyperthyroidism and ophthalmopathy. Amplified regions were TCR beta CDR3 sequences from RNA transcripts. Initially, a first-round RT-PCR of the TCR CDR3 employed the HTBI primer set. Via MiXCR, TCRdb re-called the multiplex PCR reads, giving one row per CDR3 protein. The sample has about 290,000 distinct CDR3 sequences, about 13% seen once; the top ten hold approximately 7.9%. Sequences were obtained from blood. The receptor source for this set is a woman aged 40 to 50 with Graves' hyperthyroidism.

This clonotype was seen a handful of times. This sequence joins TRBV30 and TRBJ2-7; the match to TRBD2 covers 8 bases. With 2 bases clipped from V and 5 bases from J, the junction kept 11 bases outside the gene matches. CDR1 GTSNPN and CDR2 SVGIG come from the germline V gene (reference sequence). This CDR3 comprises 15 residues. This chain's CDR3 is CAWSPAGVSSHEQYF. The CDR3 DNA follows: TGTGCCTGGAGTCCAGCGGGAGTTTCATCCCACGAGCAGTACTTC.

Many counts were recorded for this clonotype. The chain combines TRBV11-2 with TRBJ2-3; no reliable D call. Germline values: CDR1 SGHAT, CDR2 FQNNGV. V shed 4 bases and J shed 6 bases, with 11 bases lying between them. The CDR3 runs to 13 residues. The CDR3 protein is CASSSAPADTQYF. The CDR3, as DNA: TGTGCCAGCAGCTCCGCCCCGGCGGATACGCAGTATTTT.

The chain has TRBV18 and TRBJ2-3; 9 bases are shared with TRBD1. Per germline, CDR1 KGHSH and CDR2 LQKENI. This CDR3 contains 19 residues. V shed 3 bases, J shed 7 bases, and the junction held 20 bases outside the gene matches. The DNA for the CDR3 is TGTGCCAGCTCACCCGCATCCCCCAAGCGGGACAGGGAAGTTTATACGCAGTATTTT. Its protein product is CASSPASPKRDREVYTQYF. Variable domain in full (rest from reference TRBV18 and TRBJ2-3): NAGVMQNPRHLVRRRGQEARLRCSPMKGHSHVYWYRQLPEEGLKFMVYLQKENIIDESGMPKERFSAEFPKEGPSILRIQQVVRGDSAAYFCASSPASPKRDREVYTQYFGPGTRLTVL.

This clonotype was seen many times. This chain joins TRBV5-8 and TRBJ1-2, with 7 bases matching TRBD1. The V gene end was trimmed by 4 bases and the J gene end by 7 bases; junction bases not matched to a gene: 13. The CDR3 has 15 residues. Germline values: CDR1 SGHTS, CDR2 YDEGEE. CDR3 in DNA: TGTGCCAGCAGCGTAGACAGGGCCCAGTGGGTTGGCTACACCTTC. Translating gives CASSVDRAQWVGYTF.

Concerning this clonotype: A much larger clone is a single base away; this may be a read error. V usage is TRBV6-4 and J usage is TRBJ2-7, with 9 nucleotides matching TRBD2. CDR3 length equals 15 residues. Germline CDR1 is MRHNA and CDR2 is SNTAGT. V was pared by 11 bases and J by 3 bases, with 14 bases of the junction left unmatched. The CDR3 nucleotides are TGTGCCGGCACCCTCGATGGAGCGGGAGGCTACGAGCAGTACTTC. Its translation is CAGTLDGAGGYEQYF.

This clonotype was counted many times. The chain carries TRBV12-3 or TRBV12-4 and TRBJ2-1; D might be TRBD2 (6 bases). The germline V and J ends were trimmed by 6 bases and 4 bases, with 13 bases remaining between them. The CDR3 length is 14 residues. Here the CDR3 DNA reads TGTGCCAGCAGCCGGGGGAGCCGGTACAATGAGCAGTTCTTC. Its protein product is CASSRGSRYNEQFF.

This clonotype was seen repeatedly, ten times or more. The chain joins TRBV6-1 to TRBJ2-3; D uncertain. CDR3 length: 11 residues. Germline V gives CDR1 MNHNS, CDR2 SASEGT. V lost 1 base and J 7 bases, leaving 3 bases between the germline ends. CDR3 amino acids: CASSEEYTQYF. For the CDR3, the DNA is TGTGCCAGCAGTGAAGAGTATACGCAGTATTTT.

This clonotype was picked up many times. The chain employs TRBV5-6 and TRBJ1-2; a possible D gene is TRBD1 (6 bases). V was pared by 6 bases and J by 7 bases, with 19 bases between. The CDR3 extends over 14 amino acids. Germline V gene data show CDR1 as SGHDT and CDR2 as YYEEEE. CDR3 residues: CASILRGAGRGYTF. CDR3 in DNA: TGTGCCAGCATCCTTCGGGGGGCAGGACGTGGCTACACCTTC.

The J gene is TRBJ1-2, the V gene TRBV12-3 or TRBV12-4; 7 positions match TRBD1. The CDR3 runs 12 residues. Trimming removed 7 bases from V and 7 bases from J; junction bases left unmatched: 6. The CDR3 is CASTARGIGYTF. CDR3 DNA: TGTGCCAGCACCGCCAGGGGGATTGGCTACACCTTC.

About this clonotype: This sequence may be a read error, since a much larger clone differs from it by one base. The genes are TRBV6-1 and TRBJ2-1, with D hard to call. The J call is in doubt because the DNA end fits TRBJ2-7 better. Germline V gives CDR1 MNHNS, CDR2 SASEGT. The CDR3 is 13 residues long. CDR3 DNA sequence: TGTGCCAGCAGCGAGAGCTCCTACAATGAGCAGTACTTC. Encoded protein: CASSESSYNEQYF.

This clonotype was found many times. This chain joins TRBV12-3 or TRBV12-4 and TRBJ1-1; D unresolved. The CDR3 sequence is 14 residues long. Between the trimmed V and J ends, which lost 6 bases and 1 base, there was a span of 12 bases. DNA of the CDR3: TGTGCCAGCAGCCCCGACACCGAGAACACTGAAGCTTTCTTT. Its translation: CASSPDTENTEAFF.

This clonotype has ten or more counts. This chain uses TRBV11-3 with TRBJ2-1, with 7 bases lining up with TRBD2. The CDR3 contains 15 residues. Germline lookup yields CDR1 SGHNT and CDR2 YENEEA. Trimming cost V 0 bases and J 2 bases; bases outside gene matches: 1. The CDR3 is CASSLEGRAYNEQFF. The CDR3 region has the DNA TGTGCCAGCAGCTTAGAAGGGAGGGCCTACAATGAGCAGTTCTTC.

This clonotype showed up many times. The genes are TRBV11-2 and TRBJ2-1; 7 bases line up with TRBD1. The V segment lost 1 base and the J segment 8 bases; nucleotides outside the gene matches: 8. The germline gives CDR1 SGHAT, CDR2 FQNNGV. The CDR3 covers 15 residues. The CDR3 nucleotides are TGTGCCAGCAGCTTAGGCCAGACAGGGCTCGATGAGCAGTTCTTC. This codes for CASSLGQTGLDEQFF.